This section outlines one T cell receptor (beta chain) sequence together with its context. PCR involved 60 Vbeta and 13 Jbeta primers. Assay used: immunoSEQ multiplex PCR; TCRdb lists only in-frame clones, some missing. The sample carries 150,000 or so clones, roughly 80% recorded once. This sample is drawn from a study of cytomegalovirus exposure and HLA in healthy donors. The germline CDR1 and CDR2 sequences are KGHSH and LQKENI. The CDR3 sequence is 18 residues long. Trimming took off 0 bases at V and 1 base at J, with 16 bases between the two ends. This sequence was found in a man in his fifties or sixties in good health and CMV-seropositive. The V gene is TRBV18, the J gene TRBJ2-1; a possible D gene is TRBD2 (5 bases). The sequencing input was PBMCs. The CDR3 reads CASSPPGSLSGSYNEQFF. The CDR3 bases are TGTGCCAGCTCACCACCGGGCTCTCTATCGGGGTCCTACAATGAGCAGTTCTTC.